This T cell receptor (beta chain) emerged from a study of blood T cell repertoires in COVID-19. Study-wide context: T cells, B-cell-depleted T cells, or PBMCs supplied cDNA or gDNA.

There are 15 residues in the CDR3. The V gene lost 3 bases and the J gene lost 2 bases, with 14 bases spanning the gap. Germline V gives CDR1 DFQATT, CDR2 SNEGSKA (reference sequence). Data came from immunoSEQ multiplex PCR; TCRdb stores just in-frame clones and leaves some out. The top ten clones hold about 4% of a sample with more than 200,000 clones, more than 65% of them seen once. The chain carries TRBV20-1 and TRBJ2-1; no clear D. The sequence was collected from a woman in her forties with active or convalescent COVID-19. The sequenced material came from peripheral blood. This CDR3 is CSASGLLGTYNEQFF. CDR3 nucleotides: TGCAGTGCTAGTGGGCTTCTAGGCACCTACAATGAGCAGTTCTTC.